The 21 T cell receptor beta chains below were found in one sample sequenced in a study of CD8 T cells in Susac syndrome. RNA in amounts of about 0.5 to 1 ug was reverse transcribed with random hexamers. MiXCR was run by TCRdb on the immunoSEQ multiplex PCR reads, yielding one entry per CDR3 protein. Of around 200,000 distinct CDR3 sequences listed, around 95% are singletons. Sequencing used CD4+ T cells from PBMCs. Every receptor here comes from a human donor with multiple sclerosis.

This chain connects TRBV28 to TRBJ1-6; D not resolved. CDR1 and CDR2 (germline): MDHEN, SYDVKM. The CDR3 spans 13 residues. Deletions cut 6 bases from V and 7 bases from J, with 10 bases between. The CDR3 bases are TGTGCCAGCAGGCCCAGCAAGAATTCACCCCTCCACTTT. Encoded protein: CASRPSKNSPLHF.

The chain recombines TRBV6-2 or TRBV6-3 with TRBJ1-2; D gene unclear. This CDR3 region has 13 residues. Trimming left V 5 bases short and J 8 bases short, with 15 bases between. CDR1 is MNHEY, CDR2 SVGEGT, per germline. CDR3 in DNA: TGTGCCAGCAGTCCTCGGACCTCGGAAGGCTACACCTTC. Its translation: CASSPRTSEGYTF.

The chain carries TRBV14 and TRBJ2-1; D might be TRBD2 (6 bases). This CDR3 is built from 15 residues. Germline CDR1 reads SGHDN; CDR2 reads FVKESK. The V and J ends lost 0 bases and 9 bases respectively, with 15 bases between them. This CDR3 is CASSQDRTQGGEQFF. The DNA for the CDR3 is TGTGCCAGCAGCCAAGACCGTACCCAGGGAGGTGAGCAGTTCTTC.

V is TRBV20-1 and J is TRBJ1-5; TRBD1 might be the D (5 bases). Per germline, CDR1 DFQATT and CDR2 SNEGSKA (reference sequence). The germline V and J ends were trimmed by 6 bases and 2 bases, with 11 bases remaining between them. CDR3 length: 13 residues. The CDR3 loop is CSAREDGNQPQHF. As DNA, the CDR3 is TGCAGTGCCAGGGAGGACGGCAATCAGCCCCAGCATTTT.

The rearrangement uses TRBV5-1 and TRBJ2-1; D is undetermined. The CDR3 spans 13 residues. The germline V gene encodes CDR1 SGHRS and CDR2 YFSETQ. The germline V and J ends were trimmed by 0 bases and 5 bases, with 6 bases remaining between them. CDR3 amino acids: CASSLGQDNEQFF. The CDR3 region has the DNA TGCGCCAGCAGCTTGGGGCAGGACAATGAGCAGTTCTTC.

This chain links TRBV12-3 or TRBV12-4 with TRBJ1-6; TRBD1 matches 8 bases. The V and J ends lost 5 bases and 7 bases, in that order; junction bases with no gene match: 7. The CDR3 covers 15 residues. CDR3 nucleotide sequence: TGTGCCAGCAGTCCCCCCAGGGGGCAAAATTCACCCCTCCACTTT. As protein: CASSPPRGQNSPLHF.

The chain links TRBV20-1 to TRBJ1-1, with 10 bases lining up with TRBD1. Germline-derived CDR1 and CDR2 are DFQATT and SNEGSKA (reference sequence). The CDR3 is 16 residues long. J was trimmed by 10 bases and V by 5 bases; bases with no gene match: 19. The CDR3 reads CSAFRTRDRGGNVAFF. CDR3 DNA sequence: TGCAGTGCTTTCCGGACCCGGGACAGGGGAGGAAACGTAGCTTTCTTT.

DNA of the CDR3: TGTGCCACCAGCAGAGGAGACGGCAATCAGCCCCAGCATTTT. Its protein product is CATSRGDGNQPQHF. The J gene is TRBJ1-5, the V gene TRBV15; D not certain. The germline V gene has CDR1 LNHNV and CDR2 YYDKDF (reference sequence). V was shortened by 1 base and J by 2 bases, with 6 bases between the two germline ends. This CDR3 region has 14 residues.

V gene TRBV27 combines with J gene TRBJ1-2, with a possible D match to TRBD1 (5 bases). Deletions cut 7 bases from V and 4 bases from J, with 13 bases between. The germline CDR1 and CDR2 sequences are MNHEY and SMNVEV (reference sequence). The CDR3 is 13 amino acids. The CDR3 loop is CASKREGTYGYTF. CDR3 bases: TGTGCCAGCAAGAGGGAAGGGACCTATGGCTACACCTTC.

The V and J genes are TRBV18 and TRBJ2-7; 9 nucleotides align to TRBD1. V dropped 2 bases and J dropped 1; count of bases not matched to a gene: 6. This CDR3 region has 16 residues. CDR1 and CDR2 (germline): KGHSH, LQKENI. The CDR3 sequence: CASSPAIGTGSYEQYF. In nucleotides, the CDR3 is TGTGCCAGCTCACCAGCGATCGGGACAGGGTCCTACGAGCAGTACTTC. Full variable domain (rest looked up from reference TRBV18 and TRBJ2-7): NAGVMQNPRHLVRRRGQEARLRCSPMKGHSHVYWYRQLPEEGLKFMVYLQKENIIDESGMPKERFSAEFPKEGPSILRIQQVVRGDSAAYFCASSPAIGTGSYEQYFGPGTRLTVT.

This clonotype appeared a single time. The V and J genes are TRBV29-1 and TRBJ2-7; TRBD1 or TRBD2 may be the D gene (5 bases each). V was shortened by 6 bases and J by 2 bases, with 14 bases between the two germline ends. CDR3 size: 13 residues. Germline V CDR1 and CDR2: SQVTM, ANQGSEA. CDR3 loop: CSVGSGPTYEQYF. In DNA form, the CDR3 reads TGCAGCGTGGGTTCGGGGCCCACCTACGAGCAGTACTTC.

This clonotype was seen just once. This sequence joins TRBV15 and TRBJ2-5; D gene ambiguous. CDR1 LNHNV and CDR2 YYDKDF come from the germline V gene (reference sequence). Trimming pared 0 bases from V and 4 bases from J, leaving 6 bases between. The CDR3 loop spans 13 amino acids. The CDR3 DNA is TGTGCCACCAGCAGAGAGTCGGCAGAGACCCAGTACTTC. It yields the protein CATSRESAETQYF.

V is TRBV15 and J is TRBJ1-6, with 7 nucleotides matching TRBD1. The CDR3 runs 12 residues. Germline loops: CDR1 LNHNV, CDR2 YYDKDF (reference sequence). J lost 7 bases, V lost 8 bases, and 2 bases had no gene match. The CDR3 DNA reads as TGTGCCACCGGACAGGCGAATTCACCCCTCCACTTT. Translated: CATGQANSPLHF.

The gene calls are TRBV20-1 and TRBJ2-1, with a tentative D call TRBD2 (6 bases). The ends were cut back, 5 bases at V and 7 bases at J, with 15 bases in the middle. The CDR3 spans 13 residues. Germline lookup yields CDR1 DFQATT and CDR2 SNEGSKA (reference sequence). As DNA, the CDR3 is TGCAGTGCTTCGCGGGACCCAAAAAATGAGCAGTTCTTC. It codes for CSASRDPKNEQFF.

The rearrangement joins TRBV7-7 to TRBJ1-1; weak D call: TRBD1 (5 bases). Trimming removed 5 bases at V and 7 bases at J, with 14 bases between. This CDR3 spans 13 amino acids. Germline V lookup: CDR1 SSHAT, CDR2 FNYEAQ (reference sequence). Here the CDR3 reads CASSQQNGGEAFF. The CDR3 region has the DNA TGTGCCAGCAGCCAACAAAACGGGGGTGAAGCTTTCTTT.

The chain employs TRBV30 and TRBJ2-5; 9 bases line up with TRBD1. The germline V gene encodes CDR1 GTSNPN and CDR2 SVGIG (reference sequence). The trim removed 0 bases at V and 3 bases at J, leaving 5 bases unmatched. The CDR3 contains 15 residues. CDR3 DNA: TGTGCCTGGAGTGTGATCGGACAGGGGAAAGAGACCCAGTACTTC. Residues: CAWSVIGQGKETQYF. Full variable domain (missing parts from reference TRBV30 and TRBJ2-5): SQTIHQWPATLVQPVGSPLSLECTVEGTSNPNLYWYRQAAGRGLQLLFYSVGIGQISSEVPQNLSASRPQDRQFILSSKKLLLSDSGFYLCAWSVIGQGKETQYFGPGTRLLVL.

The CDR3 loop is CAWTGQSITGELFF. The CDR3 DNA is TGTGCCTGGACAGGACAATCGATCACCGGGGAGCTGTTTTTT. The rearrangement joins TRBV30 to TRBJ2-2; possibly TRBD1 for D (5 bases). The germline CDR1 and CDR2 sequences are GTSNPN and SVGIG (reference sequence). Trimming removed 4 bases at V and 4 bases at J, with 13 bases between. This CDR3 comprises 14 residues.

The J gene is TRBJ2-7, the V gene TRBV6-1; the D call may be TRBD1 or TRBD2 (5 bases each). This CDR3 comprises 16 residues. In germline, CDR1 is MNHNS, CDR2 SASEGT. V lost 7 bases to trimming and J lost 0 bases, with 19 bases between them. The CDR3 reads CASTPRGPASSYEQYF. CDR3 bases: TGTGCCAGCACTCCCCGGGGCCCCGCGAGCTCCTACGAGCAGTACTTC.

The V call is TRBV7-2, the J call TRBJ2-1; D might be TRBD1 or TRBD2, each matching 6 bases. Trimming cost V 5 bases and J 9 bases, with 14 bases left between them. The CDR3 runs to 13 residues. Germline CDR1 is SGHTA and CDR2 is FQGNSA. The CDR3 sequence: CASSLRGVSEQFF. Written as DNA, the CDR3 is TGTGCCAGCAGCCTGAGGGGGGTGAGTGAGCAGTTCTTC.

This clonotype showed up just once. V is TRBV20-1 and J is TRBJ2-5; the D gene is possibly TRBD1 (6 bases). The V gene's germline CDR1 is DFQATT and CDR2 SNEGSKA (reference sequence). Trimming cost V 5 bases and J 4 bases, with 11 bases left between them. The CDR3 is 12 amino acids. The CDR3 region has the DNA TGCAGTGCTTTGGACAGCGTAGAGACCCAGTACTTC. This gives the protein CSALDSVETQYF.

The rearrangement uses TRBV24-1 and TRBJ2-5; D unclear. Trimming cost V 4 bases and J 4 bases, with 9 bases left between them. CDR3 length: 13 amino acids. Germline CDR1 and CDR2: KGHDR and SFDVKD. CDR3 nucleotides: TGTGCCACCAGTGACCCATCGGGAGAGACCCAGTACTTC. Translating gives CATSDPSGETQYF.